The rows below give T cell receptor beta chains drawn from one sample of a study of vaccination and CD4 T cells after COVID-19. TCRdb redid the calling of the PCR reads with MiXCR, one entry per CDR3 protein. Of approximately 15,000 distinct CDR3 sequences listed, less than 45% are singletons. These TCRs are of unknown antigen specificity. Sample: CD4+ T cells from blood, cultured in vitro, taken before SARS-CoV-2 vaccination. The receptors originated from a human donor who received a COVID-19 vaccine. CDR3s include the opening cysteine and the closing phenylalanine or tryptophan. A D gene is named only where the DNA matches it firmly. Some rows have no size entry. The others give once, few or many, or a class for an expanded clone.

V gene: TRBV20-1; clone size: NA; D gene: TRBD1; CDR3 length: 14; J gene: TRBJ1-1; CDR3 protein: CSAPPADREVEAFF; CDR3 DNA: TGCAGTGCCCCCCCCGCGGACAGGGAGGTTGAAGCTTTCTTT
V gene: TRBV18; clone size: NA; D gene: NA; CDR3 length: 14; J gene: TRBJ1-2; CDR3 protein: CASSPGGFNYGYTF; CDR3 DNA: TGTGCCAGCTCACCAGGGGGATTTAACTATGGCTACACCTTC
V gene: TRBV19; clone size: NA; D gene: NA; CDR3 length: 12; J gene: TRBJ1-2; CDR3 protein: CASSERQGGYTF; CDR3 DNA: TGTGCCAGTAGTGAAAGGCAAGGGGGCTACACCTTC
V gene: TRBV19; clone size: NA; D gene: NA; CDR3 length: 16; J gene: TRBJ1-5; CDR3 protein: CASSVLQGGGNQPQHF; CDR3 DNA: TGTGCCAGTAGTGTGCTACAGGGAGGGGGCAATCAGCCCCAGCATTTT
V gene: TRBV7-9; clone size: few; D gene: NA; CDR3 length: 14; J gene: TRBJ1-2; CDR3 protein: CASRPMGGGYGYTF; CDR3 DNA: TGTGCCAGCAGACCTATGGGGGGAGGCTATGGCTACACCTTC
V gene: TRBV30; clone size: few; D gene: TRBD2; CDR3 length: 14; J gene: TRBJ2-3; CDR3 protein: CAWHIAGDTDTQYF; CDR3 DNA: TGTGCCTGGCACATAGCGGGGGACACAGATACGCAGTATTTT
V gene: TRBV20-1; clone size: NA; D gene: TRBD2; CDR3 length: 17; J gene: TRBJ2-4; CDR3 protein: CSARGIVSGVAKNIQYF; CDR3 DNA: TGCAGTGCTAGAGGAATCGTGAGCGGGGTAGCCAAAAACATTCAGTACTTC
V gene: TRBV30; clone size: few; D gene: TRBD1; CDR3 length: 14; J gene: TRBJ1-1; CDR3 protein: CAWREGQLRTEAFF; CDR3 DNA: TGTGCCTGGAGGGAGGGACAGTTGAGGACTGAAGCTTTCTTT
V gene: TRBV15; clone size: NA; D gene: TRBD1; CDR3 length: 18; J gene: TRBJ2-2; CDR3 protein: CATSRDLGQGARTGELFF; CDR3 DNA: TGTGCCACCAGCAGAGACCTGGGGCAGGGGGCGCGCACCGGGGAGCTGTTTTTT
V gene: TRBV24-1; clone size: NA; D gene: NA; CDR3 length: 15; J gene: TRBJ2-3; CDR3 protein: CATSVGGWGTDTQYF; CDR3 DNA: TGTGCCACCAGTGTCGGAGGGTGGGGCACAGATACGCAGTATTTT
V gene: TRBV4-1; clone size: NA; D gene: NA; CDR3 length: 14; J gene: TRBJ1-2; CDR3 protein: CASSQEGRNYGYTF; CDR3 DNA: TGCGCCAGCAGCCAAGAGGGACGCAACTATGGCTACACCTTC
V gene: TRBV7-6; clone size: once; D gene: TRBD2; CDR3 length: 15; J gene: TRBJ2-5; CDR3 protein: CASSLTSGEGETQYF; CDR3 DNA: TGTGCCAGCAGCTTAACGTCGGGGGAGGGAGAGACCCAGTACTTC
V gene: TRBV20-1; clone size: NA; D gene: NA; CDR3 length: 13; J gene: TRBJ1-2; CDR3 protein: CSARDQGSYGYTF; CDR3 DNA: TGCAGTGCTAGAGATCAGGGCTCCTATGGCTACACCTTC
V gene: TRBV27; clone size: NA; D gene: TRBD2; CDR3 length: 18; J gene: TRBJ2-5; CDR3 protein: CASSQSVSGGIFQETQYF; CDR3 DNA: TGTGCCAGCAGCCAGAGTGTAAGCGGGGGAATATTCCAAGAGACCCAGTACTTC
V gene: TRBV24-1; clone size: few; D gene: TRBD1; CDR3 length: 15; J gene: TRBJ2-1; CDR3 protein: CATSDRGQGYNEQFF; CDR3 DNA: TGTGCCACCAGTGATCGGGGACAGGGCTACAATGAGCAGTTCTTC
V gene: TRBV9; clone size: once; D gene: NA; CDR3 length: 12; J gene: TRBJ1-1; CDR3 protein: CASTAANTEAFF; CDR3 DNA: TGTGCCAGCACGGCTGCTAACACTGAAGCTTTCTTT
V gene: TRBV12-3/TRBV12-4; clone size: NA; D gene: NA; CDR3 length: 13; J gene: TRBJ1-5; CDR3 protein: CASSLARGQPQHF; CDR3 DNA: TGTGCCAGCAGTTTAGCGCGGGGCCAGCCCCAGCATTTT
V gene: TRBV7-6; clone size: few; D gene: NA; CDR3 length: 18; J gene: TRBJ1-1; CDR3 protein: CASKREWQGPHSNTEAFF; CDR3 DNA: TGTGCCAGCAAAAGGGAGTGGCAGGGGCCCCACTCGAACACTGAAGCTTTCTTT
V gene: TRBV7-9; clone size: NA; D gene: NA; CDR3 length: 15; J gene: TRBJ2-1; CDR3 protein: CASTNWAATYNEQFF; CDR3 DNA: TGTGCCAGCACCAACTGGGCAGCAACCTACAATGAGCAGTTCTTC
V gene: TRBV6-1; clone size: NA; D gene: TRBD1; CDR3 length: 12; J gene: TRBJ1-2; CDR3 protein: CASRRSGGGYTF; CDR3 DNA: TGTGCCAGCAGAAGATCAGGGGGTGGCTACACCTTC
V gene: TRBV7-3; clone size: NA; D gene: TRBD2; CDR3 length: 11; J gene: TRBJ2-1; CDR3 protein: CASSGGGAEFF; CDR3 DNA: TGTGCCAGCAGTGGCGGGGGGGCTGAGTTCTTC
V gene: TRBV25-1; clone size: NA; D gene: NA; CDR3 length: 13; J gene: TRBJ2-7; CDR3 protein: CASTGQRSYEQYF; CDR3 DNA: TGTGCCAGCACCGGACAGCGCTCCTACGAGCAGTACTTC
V gene: TRBV2; clone size: NA; D gene: TRBD1; CDR3 length: 14; J gene: TRBJ1-1; CDR3 protein: CASSRTGGNTEAFF; CDR3 DNA: TGTGCCAGCAGCCGGACAGGCGGGAACACTGAAGCTTTCTTT
V gene: TRBV20-1; clone size: few; D gene: NA; CDR3 length: 14; J gene: TRBJ1-6; CDR3 protein: CSARAPNRWSPLHF; CDR3 DNA: TGCAGTGCTAGAGCCCCGAACCGTTGGTCACCCCTCCACTTT